A single sample is the source of the 22 T cell receptor beta chains below, sequenced in a study of Ad26.COV2.S vaccination and SARS-CoV-2 variants. Libraries were prepared by immunoSEQ multiplex PCR; TCRdb keeps only in-frame clonotypes and omits some of them. The data contain 300,000 to 350,000 clones, 90% of them singletons. Treatment denoted: around 19 received Ad26.COV2.S at low or high dose, single or two shots; 5 received placebo; per-sample allocation not given. On day 63 after the first injection, vaccine and placebo recipients gave samples. The sequences come from peripheral blood, collected in a trial of Ad26.COV2.S vaccine versus placebo. The receptors were sampled from a person between 18 and 65 years old who received the Ad26.COV2.S COVID-19 vaccine or a placebo.

The chain couples TRBV7-9 to TRBJ1-1; weak D call: TRBD1 (6 bases). Trimming left V 3 bases short and J 6 bases short, with 11 bases between. Germline V lookup: CDR1 SEHNR, CDR2 FQNEAQ (reference sequence). There are 13 residues in the CDR3. The CDR3 sequence is CASSFQGIPEAFF. The CDR3 DNA follows: TGTGCCAGCAGCTTCCAGGGGATCCCTGAAGCTTTCTTT.

The genes are TRBV2 and TRBJ2-5; TRBD2 aligns across 14 bases. The J segment lost 5 bases and the V segment lost 8 bases, leaving 4 bases of the junction unmatched. The CDR3 runs to 14 residues. In germline, CDR1 is SNHLY, CDR2 FYNNEI. This chain's CDR3 is CASGTSGSWETQYF. The DNA of the CDR3 is TGTGCCAGCGGGACTAGCGGGAGCTGGGAGACCCAGTACTTC.

The chain recombines TRBV5-4 with TRBJ1-1, with D perhaps TRBD1 (6 bases). V lost 1 base to trimming and J lost 3 bases, with 16 bases between them. Germline V CDR1 and CDR2: SGHNT, YYREEE (reference sequence). The CDR3 has 16 amino acids. The CDR3 DNA is TGTGCCAGCAGCTTGTCCTTTCTGGGGGCCGACACTGAAGCTTTCTTT. Protein: CASSLSFLGADTEAFF.

This chain joins TRBV28 and TRBJ1-5, with TRBD1 as a possible D gene (5 bases). The germline V gene has CDR1 MDHEN and CDR2 SYDVKM. The CDR3 length is 15 residues. Between the trimmed V and J ends, which lost 6 bases and 3 bases, there was a span of 15 bases. The CDR3 bases are TGTGCCAGCAGACTAGGGACGGCCAACAATCAGCCCCAGCATTTT. It is translated as CASRLGTANNQPQHF.

The gene calls are TRBV24-1 and TRBJ2-2, with 8 bases matching TRBD1. The junction had 8 bases not matched to a gene; V was cut back by 8 bases and J by 1 base. CDR1 and CDR2 (germline): KGHDR, SFDVKD. The CDR3 is made up of 16 amino acids. CDR3 amino acids: CATNAPGTGNTGELFF. The CDR3 DNA is TGTGCCACCAACGCCCCCGGGACAGGGAACACCGGGGAGCTGTTTTTT.

This chain links TRBV5-1 with TRBJ2-1; 8 nucleotides match TRBD2. The V and J ends lost 0 bases and 8 bases, in that order; junction bases with no gene match: 7. Germline values: CDR1 SGHRS, CDR2 YFSETQ. The CDR3 loop spans 15 amino acids. CDR3 amino acids: CASSLGREGRHEQFF. DNA for the CDR3: TGCGCCAGCAGCTTGGGTCGGGAGGGCCGGCATGAGCAGTTCTTC.

The V and J genes are TRBV19 and TRBJ1-1; no clear D gene. The CDR3 has 13 amino acids. V was pared by 3 bases and J by 6 bases, with 11 bases between. Germline V CDR1 and CDR2: LNHDA, SQIVND (reference sequence). The chain's CDR3 is CASSIVEGAEAFF. CDR3 DNA: TGTGCCAGTAGTATTGTTGAGGGTGCTGAAGCTTTCTTT.

This chain links TRBV4-3 with TRBJ1-1, with D uncertain. V lost 0 bases, J lost 1 base, and 9 bases lay in between. This CDR3 contains 15 residues. Germline V gives CDR1 LGHNA, CDR2 YSLEER. As DNA, the CDR3 is TGCGCCAGCAGCCAAGAAAGTTACGCGAACACTGAAGCTTTCTTT. Its translation is CASSQESYANTEAFF.

Details on this clone: Germline is not matched at one junction end, which may reflect a read error. This chain joins TRBV6-6 and TRBJ1-1, with D unclear. This CDR3 is 14 amino acids long. Germline CDR1 reads MNHNY; CDR2 reads SVGAGI (reference sequence). CDR3 sequence reads: CASSYERENPEAFF. The CDR3 nucleotides read TGTGCCAGCAGTTACGAAAGGGAGAACCCTGAAGCTTTCTTT.

This sequence joins TRBV7-9 and TRBJ1-2; D is undetermined. This CDR3 spans 14 amino acids. Trimming stripped 3 bases from V and 0 bases from J, with 8 bases between. Germline V gene lookup returns CDR1 SEHNR and CDR2 FQNEAQ (reference sequence). The CDR3: CASSFRASNYGYTF. The CDR3 DNA sequence: TGTGCCAGCAGCTTTAGGGCGTCTAACTATGGCTACACCTTC.

This chain uses TRBV27 with TRBJ1-1, with unresolved D. The CDR3 is 14 amino acids. With 0 bases removed from V and 10 bases from J, the gap between germline ends came to 15 bases. The germline V gene has CDR1 MNHEY and CDR2 SMNVEV (reference sequence). The CDR3, as DNA: TGTGCCAGCAGTTTATCGGTACCCGGGCTAGCAGCTTTCTTT. It codes for CASSLSVPGLAAFF.

The chain couples TRBV5-6 to TRBJ2-7; D not certain. Per germline, CDR1 SGHDT and CDR2 YYEEEE. V gave up 2 bases and J gave up 9 bases, with 21 bases separating them. The CDR3 sequence is 15 residues long. The CDR3 DNA reads as TGTGCCAGCAGCTTTAACTCAGGTCCCTCGAATGGGCAGTACTTC. It is translated as CASSFNSGPSNGQYF.

The chain carries TRBV2 and TRBJ2-7, with D tentatively TRBD2 (5 bases). The germline CDR1 and CDR2 sequences are SNHLY and FYNNEI. This CDR3 has 15 residues. Trimming took off 4 bases at V and 3 bases at J, with 16 bases between the two ends. CDR3 in amino acids: CASSVKPNGGYEQYV. The CDR3 DNA reads as TGTGCCAGCAGTGTAAAACCAAACGGAGGCTACGAGCAGTACGTC.

The chain links TRBV18 to TRBJ2-7; D not certain. This CDR3 contains 12 residues. V was cut by 4 bases and J by 6 bases, with 10 bases left in between. The germline V gene encodes CDR1 KGHSH and CDR2 LQKENI. This CDR3 reads CASSRQPREQYF. DNA for the CDR3: TGTGCCAGCTCACGTCAACCTCGCGAGCAGTACTTC.

The gene calls are TRBV7-8 and TRBJ2-3, with 13 bases identical to TRBD2. The J segment lost 6 bases and the V segment lost 2 bases, leaving 17 bases of the junction unmatched. Looked up from germline, CDR1 is SGHVS and CDR2 is FQNEAQ. The CDR3 has 20 amino acids. This chain's CDR3 is CASSLSLGTSGVSRQDTQYF. CDR3 sequence (DNA): TGTGCCAGCAGCTTATCCCTGGGGACTAGCGGGGTAAGCCGCCAGGATACGCAGTATTTT.

J is TRBJ2-7 and V is TRBV27, with 7 nucleotides matching TRBD1. The CDR3 loop spans 13 amino acids. Germline loops: CDR1 MNHEY, CDR2 SMNVEV (reference sequence). Trimming removed 6 bases from V and 1 base from J; junction bases left unmatched: 3. The CDR3 DNA is TGTGCCAGCAGCTACAGGGGATCCTACGAGCAGTACTTC. The encoded protein is CASSYRGSYEQYF.

This chain uses TRBV27 with TRBJ1-2; 7 bases align to TRBD1. Germline CDR1 MNHEY, CDR2 SMNVEV (reference sequence). The length of the CDR3 is 12 residues. V dropped 5 bases and J dropped 5; count of bases not matched to a gene: 2. DNA for the CDR3: TGTGCCAGCAGTCAACAGGGGTATGGCTACACCTTC. It encodes CASSQQGYGYTF.

This clone occurred once. Other DNA variants within this sample encode the same CDR3. This chain connects TRBV7-9 to TRBJ1-1; D gene uncertain. V shed 1 base and J shed 4 bases, with 1 base lying between them. Germline assignment: CDR1 SEHNR and CDR2 FQNEAQ (reference sequence). CDR3 length: 11 residues. CDR3 DNA: TGTGCCAGCAGCTTAGTCACTGAAGCTTTCTTT. Its protein is CASSLVTEAFF.

The chain combines TRBV21-1 with TRBJ2-1; no DNA check was done on the table's D call, TRBD2. TRBV21-1 is annotated as a pseudogene. This CDR3 spans 19 amino acids. Here the CDR3 DNA reads TGTGCCAGCAGCAACCCCACTTCCTCACCGGGACTAGAAACAAATGAGCAGTTCTTC. Translated, it gives CASSNPTSSPGLETNEQFF.

The rearrangement links TRBV11-3 to TRBJ2-3; 9 nucleotides agree with TRBD2. The germline gives CDR1 SGHNT, CDR2 YENEEA. Trimming removed 2 bases from V and 2 bases from J; junction bases left unmatched: 11. CDR3 length: 18 residues. DNA of the CDR3: TGTGCCAGCAGCTTACGTGGTGTTAGCGGGAGTCCCACAGATACGCAGTATTTT. This sequence encodes CASSLRGVSGSPTDTQYF.

The rearrangement links TRBV5-1 to TRBJ1-1; TRBD1 is a possible D gene (6 bases). CDR3 size: 15 residues. Between the trimmed V and J ends, which lost 3 bases and 4 bases, there was a span of 16 bases. Germline CDR1 reads SGHRS; CDR2 reads YFSETQ. The CDR3, as DNA: TGCGCCAGCAGCTCGTTCGGGAGGGGGGCCACTGAAGCTTTCTTT. It is translated as CASSSFGRGATEAFF.

The genes are TRBV12-3 or TRBV12-4 and TRBJ1-4; D remains ambiguous. Between the trimmed V and J ends, which lost 1 base and 7 bases, there was a span of 7 bases. The CDR3 spans 13 residues. CDR3 protein: CASSLGFGEKLFF. Here the CDR3 DNA reads TGTGCCAGCAGTTTAGGGTTCGGTGAAAAACTGTTTTTT.